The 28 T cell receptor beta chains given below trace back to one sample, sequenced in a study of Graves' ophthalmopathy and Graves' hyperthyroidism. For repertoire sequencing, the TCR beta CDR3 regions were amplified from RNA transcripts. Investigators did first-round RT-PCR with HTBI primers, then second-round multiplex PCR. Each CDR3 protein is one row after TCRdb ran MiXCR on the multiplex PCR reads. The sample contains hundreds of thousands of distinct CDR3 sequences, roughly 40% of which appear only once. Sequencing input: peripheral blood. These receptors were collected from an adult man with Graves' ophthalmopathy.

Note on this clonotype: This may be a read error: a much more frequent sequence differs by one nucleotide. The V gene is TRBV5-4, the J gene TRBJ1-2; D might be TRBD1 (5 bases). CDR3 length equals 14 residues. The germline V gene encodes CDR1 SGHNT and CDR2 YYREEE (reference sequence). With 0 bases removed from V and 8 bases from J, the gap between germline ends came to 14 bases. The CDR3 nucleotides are TGTGCCAGCAGCTTGGGGTCAGGGTTATGCGGCTACACCTTC. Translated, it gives CASSLGSGLCGYTF.

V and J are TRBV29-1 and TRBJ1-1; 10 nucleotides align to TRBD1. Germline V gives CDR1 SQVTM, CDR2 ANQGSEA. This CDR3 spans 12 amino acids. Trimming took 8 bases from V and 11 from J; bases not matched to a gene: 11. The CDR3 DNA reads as TGCAGCATGGGGACAGGGGCTGCCCCGGCTTTCTTT. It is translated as CSMGTGAAPAFF.

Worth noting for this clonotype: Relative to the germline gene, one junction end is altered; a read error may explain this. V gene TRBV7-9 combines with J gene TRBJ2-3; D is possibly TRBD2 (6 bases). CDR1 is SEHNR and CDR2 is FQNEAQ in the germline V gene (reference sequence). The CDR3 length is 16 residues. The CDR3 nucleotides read TGTGCCAGCAGCTTAGCAGCGGGCTATAGCACAGATACGCAGGATTTT. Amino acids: CASSLAAGYSTDTQDF.

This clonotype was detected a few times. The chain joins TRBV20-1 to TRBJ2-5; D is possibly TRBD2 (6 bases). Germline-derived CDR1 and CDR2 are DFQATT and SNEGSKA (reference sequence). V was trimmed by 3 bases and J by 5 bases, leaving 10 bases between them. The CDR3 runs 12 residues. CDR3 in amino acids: CSASGGWETQYF. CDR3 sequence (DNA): TGCAGTGCTAGTGGGGGGTGGGAGACCCAGTACTTC.

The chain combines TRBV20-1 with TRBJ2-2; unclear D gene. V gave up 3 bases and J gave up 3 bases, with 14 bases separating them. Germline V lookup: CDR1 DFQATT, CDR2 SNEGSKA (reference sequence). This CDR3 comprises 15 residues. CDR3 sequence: CSARAGNVDTGELFF. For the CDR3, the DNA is TGCAGTGCTAGGGCCGGTAATGTGGACACCGGGGAGCTGTTTTTT.

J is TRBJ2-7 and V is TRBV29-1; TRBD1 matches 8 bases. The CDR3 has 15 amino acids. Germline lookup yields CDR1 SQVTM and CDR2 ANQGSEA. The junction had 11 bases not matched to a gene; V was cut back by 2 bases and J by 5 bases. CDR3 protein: CSVETVQGQVDEQYF. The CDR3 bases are TGCAGCGTTGAAACGGTTCAGGGACAGGTCGACGAGCAGTACTTC.

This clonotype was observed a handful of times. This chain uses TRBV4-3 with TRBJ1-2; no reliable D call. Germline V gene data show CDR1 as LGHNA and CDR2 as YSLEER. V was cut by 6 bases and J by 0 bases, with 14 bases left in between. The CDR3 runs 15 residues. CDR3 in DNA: TGCGCCAGCAGTGGACCGACACAAGCTAACTATGGCTACACCTTC. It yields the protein CASSGPTQANYGYTF.

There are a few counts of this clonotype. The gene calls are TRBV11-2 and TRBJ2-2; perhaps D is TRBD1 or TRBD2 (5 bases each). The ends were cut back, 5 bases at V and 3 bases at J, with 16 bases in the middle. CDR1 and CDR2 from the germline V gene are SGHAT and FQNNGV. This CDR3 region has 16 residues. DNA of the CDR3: TGTGCCAGCAGCCTCAGGGAGCGGCTACACACCGGGGAGCTGTTTTTT. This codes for CASSLRERLHTGELFF. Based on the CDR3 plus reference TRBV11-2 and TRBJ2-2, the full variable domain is EAGVAQSPRYKIIEKRQSVAFWCNPISGHATLYWYQQILGQGPKLLIQFQNNGVVDDSQLPKDRFSAERLKGVDSTLKIQPAKLEDSAVYLCASSLRERLHTGELFFGEGSRLTVL.

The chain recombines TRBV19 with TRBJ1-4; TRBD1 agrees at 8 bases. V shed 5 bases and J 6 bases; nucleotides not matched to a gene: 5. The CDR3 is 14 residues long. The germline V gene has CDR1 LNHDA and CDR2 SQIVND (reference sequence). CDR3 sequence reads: CASSRTGPDEKLFF. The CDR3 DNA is TGTGCCAGTAGTCGGACAGGGCCGGATGAAAAACTGTTTTTT.

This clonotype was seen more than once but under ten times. The CDR3 region is CASSARDSLRFGELFF. CDR3 DNA: TGTGCCAGCAGTGCTAGAGATTCACTCCGGTTCGGGGAGCTGTTTTTT. The chain joins TRBV25-1 to TRBJ2-2, with D unresolved. Germline CDR1 is MGHDK and CDR2 is SYGVNS. CDR3 size: 16 residues. V was cut by 4 bases and J by 7 bases, with 19 bases left in between.

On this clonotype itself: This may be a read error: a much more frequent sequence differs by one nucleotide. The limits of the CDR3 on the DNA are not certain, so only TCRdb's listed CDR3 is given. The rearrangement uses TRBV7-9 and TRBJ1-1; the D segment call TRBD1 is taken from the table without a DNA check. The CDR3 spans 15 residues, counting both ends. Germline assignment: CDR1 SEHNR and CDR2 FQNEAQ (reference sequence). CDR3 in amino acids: CASSVAPGADTEASF.

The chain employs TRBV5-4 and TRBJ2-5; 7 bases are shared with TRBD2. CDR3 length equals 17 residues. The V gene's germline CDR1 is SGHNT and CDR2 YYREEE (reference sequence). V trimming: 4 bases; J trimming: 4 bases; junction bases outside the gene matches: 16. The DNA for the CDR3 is TGTGCCAGCAGCACCCGGACTAGACTGGGGATAGGAGAGACCCAGTACTTC. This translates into CASSTRTRLGIGETQYF.

The CDR3 sequence: CASSGGGAGGQPQHF. The CDR3 DNA reads TGTGCCAGCAGTGGGGGGGGGGCAGGCGGTCAGCCCCAGCATTTT. The V and J genes are TRBV2 and TRBJ1-5, with TRBD1 as a possible D gene (6 bases). The V end was cut by 4 bases, the J end by 6 bases, with 16 bases between. The CDR3 is 15 amino acids. The germline V gene encodes CDR1 SNHLY and CDR2 FYNNEI.

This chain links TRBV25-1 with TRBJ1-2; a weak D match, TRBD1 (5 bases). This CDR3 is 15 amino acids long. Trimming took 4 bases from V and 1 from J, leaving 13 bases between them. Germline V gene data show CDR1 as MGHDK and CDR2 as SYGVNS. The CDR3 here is CASSAGHGGNYGYTF. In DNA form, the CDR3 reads TGTGCCAGCAGTGCCGGCCATGGGGGTAACTATGGCTACACCTTC.

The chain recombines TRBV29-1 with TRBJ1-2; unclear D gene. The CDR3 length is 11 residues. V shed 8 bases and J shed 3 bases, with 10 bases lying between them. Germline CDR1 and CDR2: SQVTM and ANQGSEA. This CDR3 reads CSRKQDYGYTF. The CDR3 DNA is TGCAGCCGAAAACAAGACTATGGCTACACCTTC. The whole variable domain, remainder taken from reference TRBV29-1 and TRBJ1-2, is SAVISQKPSRDICQRGTSLTIQCQVDSQVTMMFWYRQQPGQSLTLIATANQGSEATYESGFVIDKFPISRPNLTFSTLTVSNMSPEDSSIYLCSRKQDYGYTFGSGTRLTVV.

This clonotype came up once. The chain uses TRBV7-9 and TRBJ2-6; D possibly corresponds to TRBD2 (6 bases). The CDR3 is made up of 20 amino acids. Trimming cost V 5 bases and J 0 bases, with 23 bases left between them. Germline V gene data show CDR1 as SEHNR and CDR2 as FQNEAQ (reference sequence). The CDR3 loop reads CASSLGGILLWSSGANVLTF. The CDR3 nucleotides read TGTGCCAGCAGCCTGGGCGGGATCCTCCTTTGGAGCTCTGGGGCCAACGTCCTGACTTTC.

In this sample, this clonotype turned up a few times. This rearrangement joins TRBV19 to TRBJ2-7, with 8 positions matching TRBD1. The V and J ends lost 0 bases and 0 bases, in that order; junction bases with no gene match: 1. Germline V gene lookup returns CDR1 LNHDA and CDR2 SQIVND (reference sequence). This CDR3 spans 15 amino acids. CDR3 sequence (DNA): TGTGCCAGTAGTATAGACGGGACAGGCTCCTACGAGCAGTACTTC. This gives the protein CASSIDGTGSYEQYF.

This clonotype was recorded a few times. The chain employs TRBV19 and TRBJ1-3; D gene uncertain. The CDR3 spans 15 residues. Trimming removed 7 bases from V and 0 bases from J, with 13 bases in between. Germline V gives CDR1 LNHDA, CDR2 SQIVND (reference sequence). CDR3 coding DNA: TGTGCCAGTACCGCCGCGGGCCGCTCTGGAAACACCATATATTTT. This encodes CASTAAGRSGNTIYF. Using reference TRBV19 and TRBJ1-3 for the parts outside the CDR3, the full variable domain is DGGITQSPKYLFRKEGQNVTLSCEQNLNHDAMYWYRQDPGQGLRLIYYSQIVNDFQKGDIAEGYSVSREKKESFPLTVTSAQKNPTAFYLCASTAAGRSGNTIYFGEGSWLTVV.

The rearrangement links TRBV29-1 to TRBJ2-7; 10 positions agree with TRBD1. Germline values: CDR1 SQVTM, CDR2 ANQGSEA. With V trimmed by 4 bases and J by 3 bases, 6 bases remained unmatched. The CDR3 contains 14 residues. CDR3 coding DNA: TGCAGCGTTGGACCGGGGACAGGGGTCTACGAGCAGTACTTC. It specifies CSVGPGTGVYEQYF.

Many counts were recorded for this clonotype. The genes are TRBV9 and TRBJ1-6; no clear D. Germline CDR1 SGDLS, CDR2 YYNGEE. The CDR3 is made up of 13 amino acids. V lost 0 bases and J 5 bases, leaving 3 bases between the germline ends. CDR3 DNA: TGTGCCAGCAGCGTAGTGGATAATTCACCCCTCCACTTT. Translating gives CASSVVDNSPLHF.

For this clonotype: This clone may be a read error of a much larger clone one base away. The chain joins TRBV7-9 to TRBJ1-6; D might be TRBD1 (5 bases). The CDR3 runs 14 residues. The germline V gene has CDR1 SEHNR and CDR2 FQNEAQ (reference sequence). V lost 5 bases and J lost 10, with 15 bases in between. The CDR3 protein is CASSPGGAGSPLHF. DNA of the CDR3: TGTGCCAGCAGCCCGGGAGGGGCGGGGTCACCCCTCCACTTT.

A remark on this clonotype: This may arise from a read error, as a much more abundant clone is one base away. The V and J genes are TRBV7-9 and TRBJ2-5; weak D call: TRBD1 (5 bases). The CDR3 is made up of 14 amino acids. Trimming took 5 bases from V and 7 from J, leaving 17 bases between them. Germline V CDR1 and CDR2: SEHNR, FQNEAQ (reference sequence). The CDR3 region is CASSPPQGEGTQYF. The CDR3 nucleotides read TGTGCCAGCAGCCCACCCCAAGGGGAAGGGACCCAGTACTTC.

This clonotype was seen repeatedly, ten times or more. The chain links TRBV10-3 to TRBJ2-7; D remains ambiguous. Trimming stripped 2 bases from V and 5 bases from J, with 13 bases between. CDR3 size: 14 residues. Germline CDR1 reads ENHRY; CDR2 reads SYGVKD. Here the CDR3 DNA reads TGTGCCATCAGTGAGACGGCCGGGTACAACGAGCAGTACTTC. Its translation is CAISETAGYNEQYF.

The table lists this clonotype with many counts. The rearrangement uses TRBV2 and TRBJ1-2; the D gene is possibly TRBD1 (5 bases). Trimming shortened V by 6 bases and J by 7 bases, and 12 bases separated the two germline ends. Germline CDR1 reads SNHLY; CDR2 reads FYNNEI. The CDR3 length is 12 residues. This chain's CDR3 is CASSRSGVGYTF. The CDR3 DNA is TGTGCCAGCAGCCGGTCGGGGGTTGGCTACACCTTC.

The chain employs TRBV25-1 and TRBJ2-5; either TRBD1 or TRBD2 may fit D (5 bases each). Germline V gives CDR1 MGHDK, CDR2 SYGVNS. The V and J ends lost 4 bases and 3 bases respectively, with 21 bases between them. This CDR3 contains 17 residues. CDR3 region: CASSARGPQLGEETQYF. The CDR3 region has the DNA TGTGCCAGCAGTGCTAGAGGCCCTCAACTAGGGGAAGAGACCCAGTACTTC.

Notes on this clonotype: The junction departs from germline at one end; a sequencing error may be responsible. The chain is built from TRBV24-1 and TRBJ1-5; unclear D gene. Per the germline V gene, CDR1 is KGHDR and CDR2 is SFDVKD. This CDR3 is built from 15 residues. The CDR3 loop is CASSLDPPEDQPQHF. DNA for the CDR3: TGTGCCAGCAGTTTAGACCCGCCTGAGGATCAGCCCCAGCATTTT.

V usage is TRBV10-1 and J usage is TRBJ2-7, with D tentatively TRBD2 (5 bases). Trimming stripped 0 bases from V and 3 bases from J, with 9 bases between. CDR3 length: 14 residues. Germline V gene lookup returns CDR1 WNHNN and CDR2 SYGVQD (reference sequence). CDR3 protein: CASSESTSIYEQYF. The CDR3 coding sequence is TGCGCCAGCAGTGAGTCAACTAGTATCTACGAGCAGTACTTC.

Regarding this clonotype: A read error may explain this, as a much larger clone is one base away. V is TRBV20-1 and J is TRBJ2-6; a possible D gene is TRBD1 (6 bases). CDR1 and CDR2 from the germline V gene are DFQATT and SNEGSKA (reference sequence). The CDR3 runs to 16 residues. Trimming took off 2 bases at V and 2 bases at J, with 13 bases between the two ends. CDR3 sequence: CSARFGRGTGANVLTF. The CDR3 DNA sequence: TGCAGTGCTAGATTCGGCAGGGGAACTGGGGCCAACGTCCTGACTTTC.